These 18 T cell receptor beta chains originate from one sample sequenced in a study of T cell responses to AZD1222 COVID-19 vaccine. Clones were sequenced by immunoSEQ multiplex PCR, and TCRdb holds only the in-frame ones, with some missing. In the table there are 95,000 to 150,000 clones, approximately 80% of which are singletons. The source was peripheral blood, collected 28 days after the second AZD1222 dose. These receptor sequences come from an adult who received the AZD1222 COVID-19 vaccine.

This clone was found once. The chain is built from TRBV12-2 and TRBJ2-4. TRBV12-2 is marked as a pseudogene. This CDR3 is built from 18 residues. CDR3 sequence reads: CASRLGGAGLPAKNIQYF. The CDR3 nucleotides are TGTGCAAGTCGCTTAGGGGGGGCGGGACTGCCAGCCAAAAACATTCAGTACTTC.

The genes are TRBV7-9 and TRBJ1-1; no definite D call. V was cut by 6 bases and J by 6 bases, with 14 bases left in between. The CDR3 runs to 13 residues. Per germline, CDR1 SEHNR and CDR2 FQNEAQ (reference sequence). The CDR3 protein is CASRVAGYSEAFF. CDR3 bases: TGTGCCAGCAGAGTCGCGGGGTACTCTGAAGCTTTCTTT.

J is TRBJ1-2 and V is TRBV4-3; D is unclear. V was clipped by 0 bases and J by 2 bases, with 10 bases between them. The CDR3 is 15 residues long. Germline V gene data show CDR1 as LGHNA and CDR2 as YSLEER. The CDR3 nucleotides are TGCGCCAGCAGCCAAGACAGAGGAGGGAACTATGGCTACACCTTC. This encodes CASSQDRGGNYGYTF.

This chain uses TRBV14 with TRBJ2-2; TRBD1 agrees at 8 bases. The trim removed 5 bases at V and 6 bases at J, leaving 8 bases unmatched. CDR1 is SGHDN, CDR2 FVKESK, per germline. The CDR3 has 15 amino acids. The CDR3 loop is CASSFRTGLPGELFF. CDR3 bases: TGTGCCAGCAGCTTCCGGACAGGGCTCCCCGGGGAGCTGTTTTTT.

This clone was counted between two and nine times. The rearrangement links TRBV25-1 to TRBJ1-4; no definite D call. Trimming pared 6 bases from V and 0 bases from J, leaving 20 bases between. The length of the CDR3 is 18 residues. Looked up from germline, CDR1 is MGHDK and CDR2 is SYGVNS. CDR3 amino acids: CASRGNRPHTTTNEKLFF. In DNA, the CDR3 is TGTGCCAGCAGGGGGAATCGCCCTCACACGACAACTAATGAAAAACTGTTTTTT.

The CDR3 protein is CASSKQGNNQPQHF. In nucleotides, the CDR3 is TGTGCCAGCAGCAAACAGGGGAACAATCAGCCCCAGCATTTT. The chain is built from TRBV21-1 and TRBJ1-5; the listed D gene, TRBD1, was not tested against the DNA. TRBV21-1 is noted as a pseudogene. The CDR3 is 14 amino acids.

The genes are TRBV4-1 and TRBJ1-4; no clear D. V was cut by 0 bases and J by 9 bases, with 2 bases left in between. Germline lookup yields CDR1 MGHRA and CDR2 YSYEKL. The CDR3 covers 11 residues. DNA of the CDR3: TGCGCCAGCAGCCAAGATAAAAAACTGTTTTTT. It translates to CASSQDKKLFF.

This clone was detected only once. The chain recombines TRBV7-9 with TRBJ2-7; 14 positions match TRBD2. V dropped 6 bases and J dropped 3; count of bases not matched to a gene: 10. The CDR3 consists of 17 residues. Germline V gene data show CDR1 as SEHNR and CDR2 as FQNEAQ (reference sequence). The CDR3 nucleotides read TGTGCCAGCAGTCCTGGACTAGCGGGGGGAGCCATCTACGAGCAGTACTTC. This sequence encodes CASSPGLAGGAIYEQYF.

This chain joins TRBV15 and TRBJ1-1, with 8 positions matching TRBD1. Germline V gene sequence: CDR1 LNHNV, CDR2 YYDKDF (reference sequence). The CDR3 contains 18 residues. V shed 7 bases, J shed 1 base, and the junction held 17 bases outside the gene matches. The CDR3 here is CATTNLRDRLSENTEAFF. The CDR3 region has the DNA TGTGCCACCACTAACCTACGGGACAGGCTATCTGAGAACACTGAAGCTTTCTTT.

The chain recombines TRBV18 with TRBJ1-4; D gene ambiguous. This CDR3 is 11 amino acids long. V lost 4 bases and J 8 bases, leaving 5 bases between the germline ends. Germline CDR1 and CDR2: KGHSH and LQKENI. The CDR3 sequence: CASSREEKLFF. The DNA for the CDR3 is TGTGCCAGCTCACGGGAAGAAAAACTGTTTTTT.

This chain joins TRBV7-2 and TRBJ1-2; no definite D call. CDR3 length equals 13 residues. Germline CDR1 SGHTA, CDR2 FQGNSA. The V gene lost 4 bases and the J gene lost 5 bases, with 11 bases spanning the gap. The CDR3 region has the DNA TGTGCCAGCAGCTCCCAGCGGGGTTATGGCTACACCTTC. Translating gives CASSSQRGYGYTF. The full variable domain, in which reference TRBV7-2 and TRBJ1-2 provide the parts outside the CDR3, is GAGVSQSPSNKVTEKGKDVELRCDPISGHTALYWYRQSLGQGLEFLIYFQGNSAPDKSGLPSDRFSAERTGGSVSTLTIQRTQQEDSAVYLCASSSQRGYGYTFGSGTRLTVV.

The chain uses TRBV14 and TRBJ2-1, with D perhaps matching TRBD1 or TRBD2 (5 bases each). Trimming cost V 6 bases and J 9 bases, with 18 bases left between them. The CDR3 has 14 residues. Germline V gene data show CDR1 as SGHDN and CDR2 as FVKESK. The CDR3 loop is CASRSGTLPGEQFF. CDR3 DNA sequence: TGTGCCAGCAGGTCGGGGACCCTACCTGGTGAGCAGTTCTTC.

The chain couples TRBV7-8 to TRBJ1-2; D not resolved. The V gene's germline CDR1 is SGHVS and CDR2 FQNEAQ. Trimming removed 5 bases at V and 5 bases at J, with 18 bases between. CDR3 length equals 15 residues. CDR3 coding DNA: TGTGCCAGCAGCGGCCTTGAACTCCATCTATATGGCTACACCTTC. Amino acid sequence: CASSGLELHLYGYTF.

This clone was observed a few times. The chain joins TRBV9 to TRBJ1-4; D perhaps matches TRBD1 (5 bases). Trimming left V 4 bases short and J 4 bases short, with 8 bases between. The CDR3 loop spans 13 amino acids. CDR1 SGDLS and CDR2 YYNGEE come from the germline V gene. In nucleotides, the CDR3 is TGTGCCAGCAGCCGGGACCGTAATGAAAAACTGTTTTTT. Its protein product is CASSRDRNEKLFF.

The chain carries TRBV6-5 and TRBJ1-5; 9 bases line up with TRBD1. Trimming cost V 5 bases and J 5 bases; bases outside gene matches: 1. The CDR3 is made up of 13 amino acids. Germline values: CDR1 MNHEY, CDR2 SVGAGI. The CDR3 loop reads CASSRQGDQPQHF. In nucleotides, the CDR3 is TGTGCCAGCAGTCGACAGGGGGATCAGCCCCAGCATTTT.

This clone appeared a single time. The chain has TRBV7-2 and TRBJ1-1; D unclear. This CDR3 is 13 amino acids long. Germline loops: CDR1 SGHTA, CDR2 FQGNSA. Trimming removed 5 bases at V and 5 bases at J, with 12 bases between. CDR3 loop: CASSPRYFTEAFF. The CDR3 nucleotides read TGTGCCAGCAGCCCAAGGTATTTTACTGAAGCTTTCTTT.

This chain links TRBV7-2 with TRBJ1-6; D remains ambiguous. The CDR3 length is 14 residues. Germline loops: CDR1 SGHTA, CDR2 FQGNSA. The V end was cut by 5 bases, the J end by 10 bases, with 15 bases between. The DNA of the CDR3 is TGTGCCAGCAGCCCCGAGAGGTGGGAGTCACCCCTCCACTTT. This gives the protein CASSPERWESPLHF.

Worth noting for this clone: This sample includes further DNA sequences coding for the same CDR3. The chain recombines TRBV5-4 with TRBJ2-5; D is perhaps TRBD2 (6 bases). The CDR3 has 13 amino acids. The V gene lost 4 bases and the J gene lost 1 base, with 8 bases spanning the gap. CDR1 and CDR2 from the germline V gene are SGHNT and YYREEE (reference sequence). Here the CDR3 DNA reads TGTGCCAGCAGCCGGGACTCCCAAGAGACCCAGTACTTC. Translated, it gives CASSRDSQETQYF.